This TCR beta chain is drawn from a study of regulatory T cells in long-lasting Graves disease. Sample time point: newly diagnosed GD, antithyroid drugs for less than 3 months. PBMC RNA was the source of the TCR library. The CDR3 is 11 residues long. Germline trimming cut 3 bases from V and 11 bases from J; bases unmatched to any gene: 3. Germline V lookup: CDR1 SGHVS, CDR2 FQNEAQ. Study conclusions and caveats: Persistent disease showed a preference for TRBV28, TRBJ1-2 and TRBJ2-5.

Construction of TCR beta libraries relied on iRepertoire HTBI primers and on Arm-PCR targeting CDR3 regions. Per the study methods: Samples jointly harbored 60 to 70 TRBV and about 15 TRBJ segments. TCRdb analysed the multiplex PCR reads with MiXCR anew, one entry per CDR3 protein. TCRdb, not the original authors, processed these V and J calls. The sample has 550,000 to 650,000 distinct CDR3 sequences; 15% to 20% are singletons. This clonotype has at least ten counts. Its cognate antigen is unknown. These data were also reused for a study on T cells in Graves' hyperthyroidism and ophthalmopathy. In that study: Graves' hyperthyroidism was deemed stable absent ophthalmopathy progression within 18 months. Using 13 V-J features, a model discriminated ophthalmopathy from stable hyperthyroidism.

The TCR sequence derives from a man between 18 and 29 years old with Graves disease. The sequencing used peripheral blood mononuclear cells (PBMCs), collected at new diagnosis, from a patient treated with antithyroid drugs. This sequence joins TRBV7-8 and TRBJ2-7; 8 nucleotides match TRBD2. The CDR3 spells CASSLGLGEYF. As DNA, the CDR3 is TGTGCCAGCAGCTTGGGACTAGGGGAGTACTTC.